This entry describes one T cell receptor (beta chain). Its specificity is not known. The sample is drawn from a study of post-analysis software for immune sequencing data. Whole-study context: Clinical courses comprised relapsing-remitting, secondary progressive and progressive-relapsing multiple sclerosis.

Study results and limitations: Those samples that were prepared in the same batch co-clustered strongly by F measure.

Unique molecular identifiers were present in the TCR beta cDNA libraries. TCRdb re-called the PCR reads with MiXCR, one entry per CDR3 protein. The table includes 750,000 to 950,000 distinct CDR3 sequences, roughly 50% detected once. The sequence was obtained from a girl between 5 and 17 years old with multiple sclerosis. Material for sequencing was blood.

The CDR3 sequence is CASSSGRQGRTEAFF. The CDR3 DNA reads TGCGCCAGCAGCTCCGGGAGACAGGGCAGGACTGAAGCTTTCTTT. The V and J genes are TRBV5-1 and TRBJ1-1; 7 nucleotides match TRBD1. Germline values: CDR1 SGHRS, CDR2 YFSETQ. The V and J ends lost 3 bases and 5 bases, in that order; junction bases with no gene match: 10. The CDR3 consists of 15 residues.